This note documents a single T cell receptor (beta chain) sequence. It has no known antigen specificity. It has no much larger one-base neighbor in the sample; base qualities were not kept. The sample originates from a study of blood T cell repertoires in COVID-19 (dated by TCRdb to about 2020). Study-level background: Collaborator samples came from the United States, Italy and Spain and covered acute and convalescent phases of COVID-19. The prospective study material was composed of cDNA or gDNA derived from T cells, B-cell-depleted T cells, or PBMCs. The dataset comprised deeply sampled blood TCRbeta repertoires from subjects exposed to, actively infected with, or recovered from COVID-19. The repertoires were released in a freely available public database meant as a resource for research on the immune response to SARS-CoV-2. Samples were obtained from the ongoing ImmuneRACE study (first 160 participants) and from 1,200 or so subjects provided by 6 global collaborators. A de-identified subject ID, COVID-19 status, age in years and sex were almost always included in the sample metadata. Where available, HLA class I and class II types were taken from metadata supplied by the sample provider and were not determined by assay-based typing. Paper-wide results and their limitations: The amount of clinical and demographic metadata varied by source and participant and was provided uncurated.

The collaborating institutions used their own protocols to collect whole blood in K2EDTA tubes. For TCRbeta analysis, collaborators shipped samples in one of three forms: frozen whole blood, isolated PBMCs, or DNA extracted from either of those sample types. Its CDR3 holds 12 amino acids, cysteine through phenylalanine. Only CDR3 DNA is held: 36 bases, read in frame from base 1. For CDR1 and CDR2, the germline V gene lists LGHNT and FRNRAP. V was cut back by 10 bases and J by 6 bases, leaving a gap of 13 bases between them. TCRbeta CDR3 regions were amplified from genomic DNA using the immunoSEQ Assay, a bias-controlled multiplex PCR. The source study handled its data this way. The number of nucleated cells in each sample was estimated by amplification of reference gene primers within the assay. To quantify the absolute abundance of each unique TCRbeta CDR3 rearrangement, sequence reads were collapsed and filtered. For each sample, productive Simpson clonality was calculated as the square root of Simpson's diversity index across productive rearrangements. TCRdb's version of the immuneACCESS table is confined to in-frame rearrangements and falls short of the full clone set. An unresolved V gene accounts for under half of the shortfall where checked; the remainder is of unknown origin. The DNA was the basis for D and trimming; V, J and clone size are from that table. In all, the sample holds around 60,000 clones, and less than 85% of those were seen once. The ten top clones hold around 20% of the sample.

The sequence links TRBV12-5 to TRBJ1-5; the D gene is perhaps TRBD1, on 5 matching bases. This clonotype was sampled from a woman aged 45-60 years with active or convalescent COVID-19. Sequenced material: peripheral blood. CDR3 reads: CAIWGVGQPQHF. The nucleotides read TGTGCTATCTGGGGGGTCGGTCAGCCCCAGCATTTT.